The TCR beta chain described here comes from a study of Ad26.COV2.S vaccination and SARS-CoV-2 variants. Study summary: Donor was in the COV1001 Ad26.COV2.S trial arm. Once or twice, 56 days apart, Ad26.COV2.S was delivered intramuscularly.

This CDR3 spans 12 amino acids. Looked up from germline, CDR1 is PRHDT and CDR2 is FYEKMQ (reference sequence). Trimming pared 3 bases from V and 4 bases from J, leaving 6 bases between. Assay used: immunoSEQ multiplex PCR; TCRdb lists only in-frame clones, some missing. Seen here are about 370,000 clones, around 89% observed once, and the top ten hold around 1.9%. As to treatment: some 20 received Ad26.COV2.S at low or high dose, single or two shots; several received placebo; per-sample allocation not given. Sampling was performed 63 days after the first vaccine or placebo injection. This receptor was obtained from a person between 18 and 60 years old who received the Ad26.COV2.S COVID-19 vaccine or a placebo. The sequencing here drew on peripheral blood, taken in a trial of Ad26.COV2.S vaccine versus placebo. The chain is built from TRBV13 and TRBJ1-1; D ambiguous. The CDR3 nucleotides read TGTGCCAGCAGCTTTTGGGGCACTGAAGCTTTCTTT. It encodes CASSFWGTEAFF.